These 5 T cell receptor beta chains were sequenced from one sample in a study of blood T cell repertoires in COVID-19. Only in-frame clones appear in the TCRdb table, and some are missing; sequencing was by immunoSEQ multiplex PCR. The repertoire holds about 110,000 clones, with more than 80% as singletons. Sequencing was carried out using peripheral blood. These receptors came from a woman of 80 years or more with acute or convalescent COVID-19.

This chain uses TRBV28 with TRBJ1-1; D is perhaps TRBD1 (6 bases). The CDR3 is made up of 12 amino acids. Trimming stripped 6 bases from V and 6 bases from J, with 11 bases between. CDR1 and CDR2 (germline): MDHEN, SYDVKM. The CDR3 nucleotides read TGTGCCAGCAGCCTAGGACAGCCTGAAGCTTTCTTT. Its protein is CASSLGQPEAFF.

This clone has more than one count but fewer than ten. The rearrangement links TRBV6-5 to TRBJ2-7; 9 nucleotides match TRBD2. The V and J ends lost 3 bases and 4 bases, in that order; junction bases with no gene match: 7. CDR3 size: 15 residues. The germline gives CDR1 MNHEY, CDR2 SVGAGI. The CDR3 region is CASSYSSSGAYEQYF. CDR3 DNA: TGTGCCAGCAGTTATAGTTCTAGCGGGGCTTACGAGCAGTACTTC.

V and J are TRBV19 and TRBJ2-7, with 7 bases fitting TRBD1. Germline CDR1 and CDR2: LNHDA and SQIVND (reference sequence). CDR3 size: 14 residues. V lost 3 bases, J lost 0 bases, and 2 bases stayed unmatched. CDR3 amino acids: CASSMTGSSYEQYF. As DNA, the CDR3 is TGTGCCAGTAGTATGACAGGGAGCTCCTACGAGCAGTACTTC. Looking up the rest from reference TRBV19 and TRBJ2-7 gives the full variable domain: DGGITQSPKYLFRKEGQNVTLSCEQNLNHDAMYWYRQDPGQGLRLIYYSQIVNDFQKGDIAEGYSVSREKKESFPLTVTSAQKNPTAFYLCASSMTGSSYEQYFGPGTRLTVT.

The CDR3 region is CASSIGVTSGNTIYF. The CDR3 DNA is TGTGCCAGTAGTATAGGCGTCACCTCTGGAAACACCATATATTTT. The V call is TRBV19, the J call TRBJ1-3, with no clear D. Germline V gene lookup returns CDR1 LNHDA and CDR2 SQIVND (reference sequence). CDR3 size: 15 residues. Trimming shortened V by 1 base and J by 0 bases, and 7 bases separated the two germline ends.

This chain uses TRBV5-6 with TRBJ2-1, with a tentative D call TRBD1 (6 bases). This CDR3 is built from 13 residues. CDR1 and CDR2 (germline): SGHDT, YYEEEE. With 3 bases removed from V and 2 bases from J, the gap between germline ends came to 6 bases. CDR3 residues: CASSWDTYNEQFF. The CDR3, as DNA: TGTGCCAGCAGCTGGGACACCTACAATGAGCAGTTCTTC.